This T cell receptor (beta chain) appears in the sequencing data of a study of blood T cell repertoires in COVID-19. Study-wide context: COVID-19 samples collected from the United States, Italy and Spain covered acute and convalescent phases. T cells, B-cell-depleted T cells, or PBMCs supplied cDNA or gDNA.

This table comes from immunoSEQ multiplex PCR, and its TCRdb copy is limited to in-frame clones, with some not included. The sample has tens of thousands of clones, around 82% seen once. Sample: peripheral blood. This clonotype was obtained from a man in his fifties or sixties with active COVID-19.

CDR3 coding DNA: TGTGCCAGCACTCCTAGCGACCGCACAGATACGCAGTATTTT. It specifies CASTPSDRTDTQYF. J is TRBJ2-3 and V is TRBV5-4, with D possibly matching TRBD2 (6 bases). In germline, CDR1 is SGHNT, CDR2 YYREEE (reference sequence). CDR3 length: 14 residues. V lost 6 bases and J lost 1, with 12 bases in between.